These 23 T cell receptor beta chains share one sample of origin, sequenced in a study of blood T cell repertoires in COVID-19. The repertoire was sequenced with immunoSEQ multiplex PCR; TCRdb's copy has only in-frame clones and lacks some. This repertoire shows about 100,000 clones, just under 80% found once; its top ten account for over 10%. The sample was peripheral blood. These receptors originate from a woman in her 70s with acute or convalescent COVID-19.

The V gene is TRBV11-2, the J gene TRBJ2-2; D ambiguous. This CDR3 contains 13 residues. From germline, CDR1 is SGHAT and CDR2 FQNNGV. The V end was cut by 5 bases, the J end by 3 bases, with 7 bases between. The CDR3 DNA sequence: TGTGCCAGCAGCGAACAGTACACCGGGGAGCTGTTTTTT. Residues: CASSEQYTGELFF.

This chain uses TRBV30 with TRBJ1-1; D possibly corresponds to TRBD1 (5 bases). Germline CDR1 is GTSNPN and CDR2 is SVGIG (reference sequence). Trimming removed 2 bases from V and 1 base from J, with 11 bases in between. The CDR3 consists of 14 residues. CDR3 loop: CAWSRQPENTEAFF. CDR3 nucleotides: TGTGCCTGGAGTAGACAGCCAGAGAACACTGAAGCTTTCTTT. Together with reference TRBV30 and TRBJ1-1, the CDR3 gives the full variable domain: SQTIHQWPATLVQPVGSPLSLECTVEGTSNPNLYWYRQAAGRGLQLLFYSVGIGQISSEVPQNLSASRPQDRQFILSSKKLLLSDSGFYLCAWSRQPENTEAFFGQGTRLTVV.

V usage is TRBV6-6 and J usage is TRBJ1-2; D might be TRBD1 (5 bases). The CDR3 spans 14 residues. Germline V gene sequence: CDR1 MNHNY, CDR2 SVGAGI (reference sequence). V lost 4 bases, J lost 2 bases, and 11 bases lay in between. CDR3 loop: CASSLGRANYGYTF. As DNA, the CDR3 is TGTGCCAGCAGTTTGGGCAGGGCCAACTATGGCTACACCTTC.

The chain recombines TRBV28 with TRBJ2-7, with TRBD2 as a possible D gene (5 bases). This CDR3 spans 13 amino acids. Per germline, CDR1 MDHEN and CDR2 SYDVKM. Trimming stripped 3 bases from V and 0 bases from J, with 6 bases between. CDR3: CASSFGSSYEQYV. In DNA form, the CDR3 reads TGTGCCAGCAGTTTTGGGAGCTCCTACGAGCAGTACGTC.

This chain connects TRBV5-1 to TRBJ1-2, with TRBD1 matching over 8 bases. Germline V lookup: CDR1 SGHRS, CDR2 YFSETQ. The length of the CDR3 is 14 residues. Trimming cost V 4 bases and J 0 bases; bases outside gene matches: 2. CDR3 in amino acids: CASSQDRANYGYTF. In nucleotides, the CDR3 is TGCGCCAGCAGCCAGGACAGGGCTAACTATGGCTACACCTTC.

The J gene is TRBJ1-1, the V gene TRBV19, with TRBD1 matching over 7 bases. J gave up 11 bases and V 9 bases, and 15 bases lay outside the gene matches. The CDR3 is 13 amino acids. From germline, CDR1 is LNHDA and CDR2 SQIVND (reference sequence). In DNA, the CDR3 is TGTGCCAGCTTCGACAGGGTTGGGATGCGTGCTTTCTTT. It codes for CASFDRVGMRAFF.

The V call is TRBV7-2, the J call TRBJ1-2, with a possible D match to TRBD1 (6 bases). The CDR3 runs to 16 residues. The germline V gene encodes CDR1 SGHTA and CDR2 FQGNSA. V was pared by 5 bases and J by 4 bases, with 20 bases between. The CDR3 DNA is TGTGCCAGCAGCACGCAAGGGGGGGGGCTCGGCTATGGCTACACCTTC. As protein: CASSTQGGGLGYGYTF.

CDR3 bases: TGTGCCAGCAGCCTTTCGACCACAGGACCCTATGGCTACACCTTC. Translation: CASSLSTTGPYGYTF. The chain carries TRBV3-1 (or the pseudogene TRBV3-2) and TRBJ1-2; possibly TRBD1 for D (5 bases). This CDR3 has 15 residues. Germline V gene sequence: CDR1 LGHDT, CDR2 YNNKEL (reference sequence). V gave up 4 bases and J gave up 4 bases, with 16 bases separating them.

The chain has TRBV11-2 and TRBJ1-4; TRBD1 aligns across 7 bases. The germline V gene encodes CDR1 SGHAT and CDR2 FQNNGV. This CDR3 is built from 14 residues. J lost 8 bases, V lost 6 bases, and 9 bases had no gene match. This CDR3 is CASRTGTVEEKLFF. As DNA, the CDR3 is TGTGCCAGCAGGACCGGGACAGTCGAAGAAAAACTGTTTTTT.

This clone was found a few times. V gene TRBV7-9 combines with J gene TRBJ2-1, with TRBD2 matching over 10 bases. This CDR3 has 14 amino acids. V was pared by 4 bases and J by 13 bases, with 10 bases of the junction left unmatched. Germline CDR1 SEHNR, CDR2 FQNEAQ (reference sequence). For the CDR3, the DNA is TGTGCCAGCAGCTCCAGCGGGGGGGCAACTTATCAGTTCTTC. Its translation: CASSSSGGATYQFF.

This clone was counted between two and nine times. The J gene is TRBJ1-6, the V gene TRBV18, with 9 bases that match TRBD1. Trimming at V came to 0 bases and at J to 9 bases, leaving 3 bases not matched to a gene. Germline loops: CDR1 KGHSH, CDR2 LQKENI. The CDR3 spans 15 residues. DNA for the CDR3: TGTGCCAGCTCACCACCCGGGACAGGGACTTCACCCCTCCACTTT. Amino acids: CASSPPGTGTSPLHF. The complete variable domain, with remaining parts taken from reference TRBV18 and TRBJ1-6, reads NAGVMQNPRHLVRRRGQEARLRCSPMKGHSHVYWYRQLPEEGLKFMVYLQKENIIDESGMPKERFSAEFPKEGPSILRIQQVVRGDSAAYFCASSPPGTGTSPLHFGNGTRLTVT.

CDR3 nucleotides: TGTGCCAGCAGTCTCTTGACAGGCCCCGGAGAGACCCAGTACTTC. It is translated as CASSLLTGPGETQYF. The rearrangement links TRBV25-1 to TRBJ2-5, with D perhaps TRBD1 (6 bases). The V gene's germline CDR1 is MGHDK and CDR2 SYGVNS. CDR3 length equals 15 residues. The V end lost 5 bases, the J end lost 4 bases, and 17 bases lay between the germline ends.

The chain carries TRBV16 and TRBJ1-4, with D perhaps matching TRBD1 (6 bases). V lost 0 bases to trimming and J lost 3 bases, with 8 bases between them. CDR1 and CDR2 from the germline V gene are KGHSY and FQNENV. This CDR3 has 15 amino acids. CDR3 protein: CASSQSTGANEKLFF. The CDR3, as DNA: TGTGCCAGCAGCCAATCGACAGGAGCTAATGAAAAACTGTTTTTT.

This clone has a handful of counts. This chain links TRBV28 with TRBJ2-3; D is undetermined. Germline lookup yields CDR1 MDHEN and CDR2 SYDVKM. V was shortened by 5 bases and J by 7 bases, with 7 bases between the two germline ends. The CDR3 has 11 amino acids. In DNA, the CDR3 is TGTGCCAGCAGTGTACAATATACGCAGTATTTT. Translated, it gives CASSVQYTQYF.

V and J are TRBV6-1 and TRBJ2-2; 8 bases match TRBD2. The ends lost 3 bases at V and 5 bases at J; junction bases unmatched: 5. Germline CDR1 reads MNHNS; CDR2 reads SASEGT. The CDR3 totals 15 residues. As DNA, the CDR3 is TGTGCCAGCAGTGATATGGGACTAGGGACCGGGGAGCTGTTTTTT. Its translation is CASSDMGLGTGELFF.

V gene TRBV12-3 or TRBV12-4 combines with J gene TRBJ1-2; possibly TRBD1 for D (5 bases). This CDR3 is 13 amino acids long. V was cut by 5 bases and J by 8 bases, with 15 bases left in between. DNA of the CDR3: TGTGCCAGCAGTCTGTCGTCGCAGGGCGGCTACACCTTC. It yields the protein CASSLSSQGGYTF.

This sequence joins TRBV6-2 or TRBV6-3 and TRBJ1-5, with 7 positions matching TRBD1. The CDR3 runs to 15 residues. CDR1 is MNHEY and CDR2 is SVGEGT in the germline V gene. Germline trimming cut 4 bases from V and 0 bases from J; bases unmatched to any gene: 3. CDR3 sequence (DNA): TGTGCCAGCAGTTCTCGACAGGGTAGCAATCAGCCCCAGCATTTT. This sequence encodes CASSSRQGSNQPQHF.

This clone was seen just once. The CDR3 region has the DNA TGCGCCAGCAGCGGAACCATGGGACACGTTGAAAAACTGTTTTTT. Protein sequence: CASSGTMGHVEKLFF. The V and J genes are TRBV10-2 and TRBJ1-4, with D possibly being TRBD1 (6 bases). Germline loops: CDR1 WSHSY, CDR2 SAAADI. Deletions cut 6 bases from V and 7 bases from J, with 18 bases between. CDR3 length: 15 amino acids.

The V call is TRBV5-1, the J call TRBJ2-3, with TRBD2 identical over 10 bases. Germline V gives CDR1 SGHRS, CDR2 YFSETQ. This CDR3 spans 14 amino acids. With V trimmed by 3 bases and J by 9 bases, 7 bases remained unmatched. The CDR3 reads CASSSLAGEGTQYF. The CDR3 coding sequence is TGCGCCAGCAGCTCGCTAGCGGGAGAAGGCACGCAGTATTTT.

The chain links TRBV29-1 to TRBJ2-5, with 9 bases that match TRBD1. V gave up 7 bases and J gave up 2 bases; unmatched junction bases: 11. Germline V gene lookup returns CDR1 SQVTM and CDR2 ANQGSEA. The CDR3 sequence is 15 residues long. In DNA, the CDR3 is TGCAGCGCCGAGGGTACAGGGGGCCAGCAAGAGACCCAGTACTTC. This codes for CSAEGTGGQQETQYF.

V gene TRBV6-2 or TRBV6-3 combines with J gene TRBJ1-6; no reliable D call. Germline values: CDR1 MNHEY, CDR2 SVGEGT. The CDR3 totals 14 residues. The ends were cut back, 4 bases at V and 5 bases at J, with 9 bases in the middle. CDR3 region: CASSSGRNNSPLHF. The CDR3 DNA reads as TGTGCCAGCAGTTCAGGAAGAAATAATTCACCCCTCCACTTT.

In nucleotides, the CDR3 is TGTGCCAGCAGCCCGTTCACTAGCGGGGTCGTCACAGATACGCAGTATTTT. Amino acid sequence: CASSPFTSGVVTDTQYF. The V call is TRBV7-3, the J call TRBJ2-3; 10 positions match TRBD2. The CDR3 totals 17 residues. Germline loops: CDR1 SGHTA, CDR2 FQGTGA. Unmatched junction bases numbered 10, after V lost 5 bases and J lost 2 bases.

The CDR3 DNA follows: TGTGCCAGCAGCTCCACAGGGGGCGGAACGAATACGCAGTATTTT. Protein product: CASSSTGGGTNTQYF. The rearrangement uses TRBV5-5 and TRBJ2-3, with 9 bases that match TRBD1. The J segment lost 7 bases and the V segment lost 3 bases, leaving 9 bases of the junction unmatched. Germline V gene data show CDR1 as SGHKS and CDR2 as YYEKEE (reference sequence). CDR3 length: 15 amino acids.